Below, one T cell receptor (beta chain) is given with its context. This entry belongs to a study of shared clonotypes between healthy human individuals. Study-wide background: Three plates each covered CD4 naive and memory; CD8 naive two, CD8 memory one.

The protocol was immunoSEQ multiplex PCR, while the TCRdb copy is restricted to in-frame clones and leaves out a portion. This sample yields about 1.9 million clones, of which just over 90% are seen a single time; more than 1.5% belongs to the top ten. CD45RO-negative CD8 cells positively selected for CCR7 made up the naive population, which excluded terminally differentiated effector memory CD45RA+ cells. CDR1 and CDR2 (germline): SQVTM, ANQGSEA. The V gene lost 8 bases and the J gene lost 8 bases, with 18 bases spanning the gap. CDR3 length equals 12 residues. The TCR was taken from a man aged 18 to 35 in good health. Some clones in this sample may be carry-over from other donors' samples. V and J are TRBV29-1 and TRBJ1-1; D ambiguous. The sequencing input was naive CD8+ T cells from PBMCs. The CDR3 loop is CSIRTAEEEAFF. The CDR3 nucleotides are TGCAGCATACGGACTGCCGAAGAGGAAGCTTTCTTT.